These 13 T cell receptor beta chains originate from one sample sequenced in a study of cytomegalovirus exposure and HLA in healthy donors. Clones were sequenced by immunoSEQ multiplex PCR, and TCRdb holds only the in-frame ones, with some missing. The sample comprises a few hundred thousand clones, 86% of which are singletons, and about 0.8% rests with the top ten. The sequenced material came from PBMCs. The receptors originated from a woman aged 18-29 years in good health and CMV-seronegative.

This chain uses TRBV1 with TRBJ2-5; TRBD1 is the table's D call and was not checked against the DNA. TRBV1 is a documented pseudogene. There are 13 residues in the CDR3. CDR3 in amino acids: CTSSHHIQETQYF. CDR3 nucleotides: TGCACCAGCAGCCATCACATCCAAGAGACCCAGTACTTC.

This chain joins TRBV15 and TRBJ1-5; 9 nucleotides match TRBD1. From germline, CDR1 is LNHNV and CDR2 YYDKDF (reference sequence). The V gene end was trimmed by 5 bases and the J gene end by 0 bases; junction bases not matched to a gene: 11. There are 18 residues in the CDR3. Written as DNA, the CDR3 is TGTGCCACCAGCGCCGACGGTGGGGACAGGGCTAGCAATCAGCCCCAGCATTTT. It yields the protein CATSADGGDRASNQPQHF.

J is TRBJ2-5 and V is TRBV5-1; 11 nucleotides align to TRBD1. V lost 4 bases to trimming and J lost 1 base; unmatched junction nucleotides: 9. The CDR3 spans 17 residues. Germline CDR1 SGHRS, CDR2 YFSETQ. The CDR3 nucleotides read TGCGCCAGCAGCCCGGGACAGGGGGGAGGGTTCCAAGAGACCCAGTACTTC. It yields the protein CASSPGQGGGFQETQYF.

This rearrangement joins TRBV18 to TRBJ2-5, with 11 bases identical to TRBD1. The CDR3 extends over 16 amino acids. Looked up from germline, CDR1 is KGHSH and CDR2 is LQKENI. V dropped 4 bases and J dropped 1; count of bases not matched to a gene: 5. CDR3 DNA: TGTGCCAGCTCACTGGGGACAGGGGGGCCCCAAGAGACCCAGTACTTC. Amino acids: CASSLGTGGPQETQYF.

The V gene is TRBV28, the J gene TRBJ2-1, with 7 bases aligning to TRBD2. J gave up 16 bases and V 6 bases, and 15 bases lay outside the gene matches. This CDR3 is built from 13 residues. Per the germline V gene, CDR1 is MDHEN and CDR2 is SYDVKM. The CDR3 DNA is TGTGCCAGCAGCCTGGGGGGGACTCTTAGTGGCTTCTTC. Its protein product is CASSLGGTLSGFF.

This rearrangement joins TRBV19 to TRBJ2-5, with no clear D. Per germline, CDR1 LNHDA and CDR2 SQIVND (reference sequence). The CDR3 has 13 amino acids. Trimming removed 5 bases from V and 0 bases from J, with 7 bases in between. DNA for the CDR3: TGTGCCAGTAGTGTAAGCGACCAAGAGACCCAGTACTTC. It yields the protein CASSVSDQETQYF. The whole variable domain, filled in from reference TRBV19 and TRBJ2-5, reads DGGITQSPKYLFRKEGQNVTLSCEQNLNHDAMYWYRQDPGQGLRLIYYSQIVNDFQKGDIAEGYSVSREKKESFPLTVTSAQKNPTAFYLCASSVSDQETQYFGPGTRLLVL.

The V gene is TRBV19, the J gene TRBJ1-1; D perhaps matches TRBD1 (5 bases). V shed 7 bases and J shed 2 bases, with 11 bases lying between them. The CDR3 spans 13 residues. Per germline, CDR1 LNHDA and CDR2 SQIVND (reference sequence). CDR3 sequence: CASTLGGNTEAFF. In DNA form, the CDR3 reads TGTGCCAGTACCCTCGGGGGAAACACTGAAGCTTTCTTT.

This clone appeared a single time. The chain couples TRBV18 to TRBJ1-5; tentatively, D is TRBD1 (6 bases). Germline V gene lookup returns CDR1 KGHSH and CDR2 LQKENI. CDR3 length: 13 residues. The V end was cut by 2 bases, the J end by 5 bases, with 7 bases between. The CDR3: CASSPSGDQPQHF. CDR3 sequence (DNA): TGTGCCAGCTCACCATCAGGGGATCAGCCCCAGCATTTT.

The V and J genes are TRBV28 and TRBJ1-1; no clear D gene. Trimming shortened V by 6 bases and J by 3 bases, and 11 bases separated the two germline ends. Germline CDR1 and CDR2: MDHEN and SYDVKM. CDR3 length: 13 residues. The CDR3 is CASSLTPDTEAFF. CDR3 coding DNA: TGTGCCAGCAGCCTGACACCGGACACTGAAGCTTTCTTT.

A single count supports this clone. The V gene is TRBV28, the J gene TRBJ1-1; maybe TRBD1 (6 bases). V was clipped by 0 bases and J by 7 bases, with 18 bases between them. Germline assignment: CDR1 MDHEN and CDR2 SYDVKM. The CDR3 loop spans 16 amino acids. The CDR3 protein is CASSLWRQRGGGEAFF. CDR3 bases: TGTGCCAGCAGTTTATGGCGCCAGCGGGGGGGCGGTGAAGCTTTCTTT.

This clone was seen a single time. The genes are TRBV18 and TRBJ2-2; D not certain. CDR3 length: 15 residues. Germline V gene lookup returns CDR1 KGHSH and CDR2 LQKENI. V shed 4 bases and J shed 1 base, with 10 bases lying between them. This CDR3 is CASSLGDGNTGELFF. CDR3 nucleotides: TGTGCCAGCTCACTCGGAGATGGGAACACCGGGGAGCTGTTTTTT. The full variable domain, completed using reference TRBV18 and TRBJ2-2, is NAGVMQNPRHLVRRRGQEARLRCSPMKGHSHVYWYRQLPEEGLKFMVYLQKENIIDESGMPKERFSAEFPKEGPSILRIQQVVRGDSAAYFCASSLGDGNTGELFFGEGSRLTVL.

The V gene is TRBV27, the J gene TRBJ2-7; 10 bases match TRBD2. The V segment lost 3 bases and the J segment 4 bases; nucleotides outside the gene matches: 6. Germline values: CDR1 MNHEY, CDR2 SMNVEV (reference sequence). CDR3 length: 15 residues. CDR3 sequence: CASSFQLAGLYEQYF. The CDR3 DNA follows: TGTGCCAGCAGTTTCCAACTAGCGGGACTGTACGAGCAGTACTTC.

The chain links TRBV18 to TRBJ2-3, with TRBD1 as a possible D gene (6 bases). V lost 0 bases and J lost 0, with 10 bases in between. CDR1 and CDR2 (germline): KGHSH, LQKENI. The CDR3 extends over 16 amino acids. CDR3 region: CASSPPGTYSTDTQYF. Here the CDR3 DNA reads TGTGCCAGCTCACCACCGGGGACATACAGCACAGATACGCAGTATTTT.